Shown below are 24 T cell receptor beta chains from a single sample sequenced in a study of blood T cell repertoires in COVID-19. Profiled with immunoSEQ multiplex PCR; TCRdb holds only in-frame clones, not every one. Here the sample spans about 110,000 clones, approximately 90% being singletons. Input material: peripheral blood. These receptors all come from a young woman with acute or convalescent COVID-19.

The CDR3 DNA sequence: TGTGCCAGCACCCAGGGGGCTACGTGGGGCTACACCTTC. This encodes CASTQGATWGYTF. The chain employs TRBV28 and TRBJ1-2; 8 nucleotides match TRBD1. CDR3 size: 13 residues. J lost 8 bases, V lost 7 bases, and 9 bases had no gene match. The V gene's germline CDR1 is MDHEN and CDR2 SYDVKM.

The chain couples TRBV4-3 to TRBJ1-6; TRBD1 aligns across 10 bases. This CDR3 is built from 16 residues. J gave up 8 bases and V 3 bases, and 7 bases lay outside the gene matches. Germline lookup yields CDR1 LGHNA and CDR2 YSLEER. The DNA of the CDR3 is TGCGCCAGCAGCCAGACGACAGGGGGCGTATATTCACCCCTCCACTTT. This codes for CASSQTTGGVYSPLHF.

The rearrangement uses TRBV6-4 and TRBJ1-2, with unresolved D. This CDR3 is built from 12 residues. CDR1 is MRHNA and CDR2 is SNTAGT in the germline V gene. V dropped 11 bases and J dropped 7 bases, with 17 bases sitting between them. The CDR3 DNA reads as TGTGCCTCACGAAATGGAGGGCCTGGCTACACCTTC. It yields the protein CASRNGGPGYTF.

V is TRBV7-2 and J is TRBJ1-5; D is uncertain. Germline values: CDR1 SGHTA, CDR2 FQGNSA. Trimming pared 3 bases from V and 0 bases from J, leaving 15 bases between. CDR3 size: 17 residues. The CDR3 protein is CASSFFVSGYSNQPQHF. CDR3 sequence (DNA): TGTGCCAGCAGCTTCTTCGTCTCGGGATATAGCAATCAGCCCCAGCATTTT.

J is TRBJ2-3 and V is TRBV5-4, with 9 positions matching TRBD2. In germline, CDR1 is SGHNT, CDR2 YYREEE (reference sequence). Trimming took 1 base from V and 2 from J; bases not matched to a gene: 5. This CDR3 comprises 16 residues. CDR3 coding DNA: TGTGCCAGCAGCTTGAAACTAGCGGGCCACACAGATACGCAGTATTTT. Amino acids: CASSLKLAGHTDTQYF.

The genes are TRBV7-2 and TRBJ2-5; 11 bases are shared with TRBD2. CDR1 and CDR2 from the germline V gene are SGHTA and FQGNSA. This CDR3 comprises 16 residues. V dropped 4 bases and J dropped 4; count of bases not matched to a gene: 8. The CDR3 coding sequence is TGTGCCAGCAGCTCGAACATAGCGGGGGGGCGAGAGACCCAGTACTTC. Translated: CASSSNIAGGRETQYF.

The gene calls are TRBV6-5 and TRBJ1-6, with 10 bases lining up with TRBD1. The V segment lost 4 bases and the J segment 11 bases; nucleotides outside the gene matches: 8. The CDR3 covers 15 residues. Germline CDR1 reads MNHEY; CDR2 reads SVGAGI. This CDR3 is CASSSFGQGGPPLHF. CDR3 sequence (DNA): TGTGCCAGCAGTTCCTTCGGACAGGGGGGTCCACCCCTCCACTTT.

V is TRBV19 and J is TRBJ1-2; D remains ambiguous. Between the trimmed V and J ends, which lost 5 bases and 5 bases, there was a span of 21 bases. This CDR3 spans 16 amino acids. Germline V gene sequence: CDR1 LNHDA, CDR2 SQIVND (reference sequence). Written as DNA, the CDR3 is TGTGCCAGTAGTGTTCTAAGAGACTCTGGAGGGTATGGCTACACCTTC. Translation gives CASSVLRDSGGYGYTF.

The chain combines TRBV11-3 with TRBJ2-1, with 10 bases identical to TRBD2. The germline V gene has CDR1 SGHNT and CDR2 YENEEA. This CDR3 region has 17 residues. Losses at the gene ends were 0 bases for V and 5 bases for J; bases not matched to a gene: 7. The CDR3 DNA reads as TGTGCCAGCAGCTTAGAAGCGGGGGGGCTACTGGACAATGAGCAGTTCTTC. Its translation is CASSLEAGGLLDNEQFF. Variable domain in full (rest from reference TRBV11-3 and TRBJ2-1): EAGVVQSPRYKIIEKKQPVAFWCNPISGHNTLYWYLQNLGQGPELLIRYENEEAVDDSQLPKDRFSAERLKGVDSTLKIQPAELGDSAVYLCASSLEAGGLLDNEQFFGPGTRLTVL.

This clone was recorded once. The CDR3: CASSTGAENSPLHF. The CDR3 DNA follows: TGTGCCAGCAGCACAGGGGCGGAAAATTCACCCCTCCACTTT. The rearrangement links TRBV7-3 to TRBJ1-6; 7 bases align to TRBD1. The CDR3 length is 14 residues. CDR1 is SGHTA and CDR2 is FQGTGA in the germline V gene. Trimming at V came to 5 bases and at J to 7 bases, leaving 5 bases not matched to a gene.

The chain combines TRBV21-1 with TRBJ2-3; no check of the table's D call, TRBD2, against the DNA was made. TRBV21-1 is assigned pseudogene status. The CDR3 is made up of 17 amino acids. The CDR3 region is CASIQPWRQRSACTQYF. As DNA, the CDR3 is TGTGCCAGCATCCAACCTTGGCGGCAACGTTCAGCCTGTACGCAGTATTTT.

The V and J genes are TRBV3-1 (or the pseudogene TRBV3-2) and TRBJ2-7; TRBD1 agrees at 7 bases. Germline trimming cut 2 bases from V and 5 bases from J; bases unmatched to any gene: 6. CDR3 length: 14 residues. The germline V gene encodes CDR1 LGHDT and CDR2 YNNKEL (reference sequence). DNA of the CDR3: TGTGCCAGCAGCCAACGAGGGGGCAATGACGAGCAGTACTTC. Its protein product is CASSQRGGNDEQYF.

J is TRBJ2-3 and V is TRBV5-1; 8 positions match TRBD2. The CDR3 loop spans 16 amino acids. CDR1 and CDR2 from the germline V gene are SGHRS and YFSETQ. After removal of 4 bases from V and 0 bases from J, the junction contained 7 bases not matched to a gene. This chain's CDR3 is CASSLGGAMSTDTQYF. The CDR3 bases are TGCGCCAGCAGCCTCGGGGGGGCCATGAGCACAGATACGCAGTATTTT.

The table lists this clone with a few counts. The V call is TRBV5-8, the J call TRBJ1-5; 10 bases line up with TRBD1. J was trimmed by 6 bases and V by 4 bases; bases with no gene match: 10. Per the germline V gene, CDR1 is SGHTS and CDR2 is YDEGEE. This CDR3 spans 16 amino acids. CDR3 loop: CASSPRQGARSQPQHF. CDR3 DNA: TGTGCCAGCAGCCCAAGACAGGGGGCGAGGAGTCAGCCCCAGCATTTT.

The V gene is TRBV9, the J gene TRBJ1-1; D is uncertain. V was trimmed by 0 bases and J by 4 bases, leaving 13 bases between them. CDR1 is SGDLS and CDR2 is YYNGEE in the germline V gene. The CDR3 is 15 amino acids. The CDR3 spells CASSVGRGGITEAFF. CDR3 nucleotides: TGTGCCAGCAGCGTAGGAAGAGGAGGGATCACTGAAGCTTTCTTT.

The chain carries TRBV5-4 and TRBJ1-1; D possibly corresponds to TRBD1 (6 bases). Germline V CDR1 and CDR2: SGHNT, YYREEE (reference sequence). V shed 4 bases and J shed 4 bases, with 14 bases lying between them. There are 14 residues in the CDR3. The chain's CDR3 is CASSGAQGPTEAFF. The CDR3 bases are TGTGCCAGCAGCGGAGCACAGGGACCCACTGAAGCTTTCTTT.

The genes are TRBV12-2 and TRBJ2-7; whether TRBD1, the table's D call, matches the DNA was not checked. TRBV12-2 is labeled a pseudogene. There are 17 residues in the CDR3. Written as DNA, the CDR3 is TGTGCAAGTCGCTTATCTAGGGACAGGGGGGCCGTTTACGAGCAGTACTTC. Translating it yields CASRLSRDRGAVYEQYF.

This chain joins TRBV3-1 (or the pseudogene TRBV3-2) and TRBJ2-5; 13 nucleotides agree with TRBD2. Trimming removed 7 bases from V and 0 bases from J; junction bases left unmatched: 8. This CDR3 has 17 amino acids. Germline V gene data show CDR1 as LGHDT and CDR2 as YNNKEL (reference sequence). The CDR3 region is CASNKGTSGAYQETQYF. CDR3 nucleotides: TGTGCCAGCAATAAGGGGACTAGCGGGGCCTACCAAGAGACCCAGTACTTC.

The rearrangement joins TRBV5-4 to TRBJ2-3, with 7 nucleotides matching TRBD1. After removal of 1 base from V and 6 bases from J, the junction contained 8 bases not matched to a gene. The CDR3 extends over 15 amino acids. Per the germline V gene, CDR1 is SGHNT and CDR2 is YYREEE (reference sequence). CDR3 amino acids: CASSLLGQPRDTQYF. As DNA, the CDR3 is TGTGCCAGCAGCTTGTTGGGACAGCCCCGCGATACGCAGTATTTT.

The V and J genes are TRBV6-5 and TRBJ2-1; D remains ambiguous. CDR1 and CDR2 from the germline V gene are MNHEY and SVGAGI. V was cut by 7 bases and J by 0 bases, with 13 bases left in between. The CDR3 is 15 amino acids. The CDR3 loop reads CASKNGFSSYNEQFF. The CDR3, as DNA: TGTGCCAGCAAAAATGGCTTCTCCTCCTACAATGAGCAGTTCTTC.

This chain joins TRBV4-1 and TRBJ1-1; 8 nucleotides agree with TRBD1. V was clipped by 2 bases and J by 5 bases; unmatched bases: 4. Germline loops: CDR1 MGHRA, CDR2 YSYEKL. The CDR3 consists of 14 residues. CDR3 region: CASSQTGGGTEAFF. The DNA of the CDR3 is TGCGCCAGCAGCCAAACAGGGGGTGGTACTGAAGCTTTCTTT.

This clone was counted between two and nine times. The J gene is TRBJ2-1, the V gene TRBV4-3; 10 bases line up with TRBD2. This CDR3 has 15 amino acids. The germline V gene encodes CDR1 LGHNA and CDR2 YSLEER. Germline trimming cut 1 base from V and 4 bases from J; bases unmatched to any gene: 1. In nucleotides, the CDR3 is TGCGCCAGCAGCCAAGGGACTAGCGGTTACAATGAGCAGTTCTTC. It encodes CASSQGTSGYNEQFF.

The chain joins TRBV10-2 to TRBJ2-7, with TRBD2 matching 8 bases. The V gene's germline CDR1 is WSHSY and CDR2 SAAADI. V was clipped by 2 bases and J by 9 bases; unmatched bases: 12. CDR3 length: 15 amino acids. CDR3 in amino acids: CASSEVAGIRLGQYF. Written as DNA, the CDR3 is TGCGCCAGCAGTGAGGTAGCGGGGATACGGTTAGGGCAGTACTTC.

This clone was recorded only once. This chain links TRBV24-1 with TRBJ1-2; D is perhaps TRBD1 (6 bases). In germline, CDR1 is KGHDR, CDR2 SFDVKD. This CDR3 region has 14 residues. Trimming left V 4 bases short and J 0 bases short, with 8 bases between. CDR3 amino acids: CATSDRTANYGYTF. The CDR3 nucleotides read TGTGCCACCAGTGACCGGACAGCTAACTATGGCTACACCTTC.